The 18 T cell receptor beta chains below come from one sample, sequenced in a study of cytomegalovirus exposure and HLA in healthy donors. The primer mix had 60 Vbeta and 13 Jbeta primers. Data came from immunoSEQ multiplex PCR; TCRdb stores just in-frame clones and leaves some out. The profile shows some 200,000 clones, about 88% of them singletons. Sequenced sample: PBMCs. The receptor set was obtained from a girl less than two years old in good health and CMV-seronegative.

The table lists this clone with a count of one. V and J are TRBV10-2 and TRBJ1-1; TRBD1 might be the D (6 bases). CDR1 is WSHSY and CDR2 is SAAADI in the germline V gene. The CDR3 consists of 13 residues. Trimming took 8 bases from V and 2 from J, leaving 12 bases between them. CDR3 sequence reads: CASGETGNTEAFF. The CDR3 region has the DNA TGCGCCAGCGGAGAGACAGGAAACACTGAAGCTTTCTTT.

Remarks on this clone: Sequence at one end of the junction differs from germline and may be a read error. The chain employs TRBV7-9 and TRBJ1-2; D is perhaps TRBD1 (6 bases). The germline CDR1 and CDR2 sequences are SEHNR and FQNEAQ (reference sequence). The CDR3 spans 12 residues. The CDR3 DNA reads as TGTTCCAGCAGGAGACAGGATTATGGCTACACCTTC. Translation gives CSSRRQDYGYTF.

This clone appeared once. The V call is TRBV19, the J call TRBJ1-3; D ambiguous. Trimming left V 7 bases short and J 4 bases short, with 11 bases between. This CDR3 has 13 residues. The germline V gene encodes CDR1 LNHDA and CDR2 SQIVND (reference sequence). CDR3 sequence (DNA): TGTGCCAGTACCCCGGGAGGAGGAAACACCATATATTTT. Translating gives CASTPGGGNTIYF.

The CDR3 protein is CASSPSGGYSYNEQFF. The CDR3 DNA reads as TGTGCCAGCAGCCCCAGTGGCGGATACTCCTACAATGAGCAGTTCTTC. The V and J genes are TRBV7-3 and TRBJ2-1; unclear D gene. V lost 5 bases and J lost 0, with 14 bases in between. The CDR3 is 16 residues long. Per the germline V gene, CDR1 is SGHTA and CDR2 is FQGTGA.

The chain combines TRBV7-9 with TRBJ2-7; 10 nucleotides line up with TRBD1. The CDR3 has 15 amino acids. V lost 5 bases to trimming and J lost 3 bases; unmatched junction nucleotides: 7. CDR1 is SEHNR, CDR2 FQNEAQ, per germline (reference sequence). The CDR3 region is CASSLGQGNLYEQYF. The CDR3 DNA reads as TGTGCCAGCAGCCTGGGACAGGGGAATCTCTACGAGCAGTACTTC.

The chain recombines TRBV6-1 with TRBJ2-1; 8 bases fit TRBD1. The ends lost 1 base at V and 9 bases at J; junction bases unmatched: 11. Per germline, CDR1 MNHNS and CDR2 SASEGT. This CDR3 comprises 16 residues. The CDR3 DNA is TGTGCCAGCAGTGAAGTCCCTTCGGACAGGGCTGGTGAGCAGTTCTTC. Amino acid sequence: CASSEVPSDRAGEQFF.

The CDR3 DNA is TGTGCCAGCAGCGTAGGGAGGGCCTCAGATACGCAGTATTTT. Residues: CASSVGRASDTQYF. This chain connects TRBV9 to TRBJ2-3; a weak D match, TRBD2 (6 bases). The germline V and J ends were trimmed by 0 bases and 4 bases, with 9 bases remaining between them. Germline V lookup: CDR1 SGDLS, CDR2 YYNGEE. CDR3 length equals 14 residues.

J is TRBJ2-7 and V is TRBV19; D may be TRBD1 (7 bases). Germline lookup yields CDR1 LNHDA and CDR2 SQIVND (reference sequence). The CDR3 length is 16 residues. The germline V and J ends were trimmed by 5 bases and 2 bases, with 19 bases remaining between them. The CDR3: CASSRRTSGGPYEQYF. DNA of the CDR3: TGTGCCAGTAGTCGGAGAACGTCAGGGGGGCCCTACGAGCAGTACTTC.

The CDR3 region is CASTLKRRLNTEAFF. CDR3 nucleotides: TGCGCCAGCACTTTGAAACGCAGGCTGAACACTGAAGCTTTCTTT. The genes are TRBV10-1 and TRBJ1-1; D uncertain. There are 15 residues in the CDR3. The V gene's germline CDR1 is WNHNN and CDR2 SYGVQD (reference sequence). V lost 7 bases and J lost 0, with 15 bases in between.

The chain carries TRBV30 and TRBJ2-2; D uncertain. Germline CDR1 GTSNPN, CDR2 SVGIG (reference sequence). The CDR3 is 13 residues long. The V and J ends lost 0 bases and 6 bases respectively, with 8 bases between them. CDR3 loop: CAWSVSRSGELFF. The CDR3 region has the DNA TGTGCCTGGAGTGTATCGAGATCCGGGGAGCTGTTTTTT.

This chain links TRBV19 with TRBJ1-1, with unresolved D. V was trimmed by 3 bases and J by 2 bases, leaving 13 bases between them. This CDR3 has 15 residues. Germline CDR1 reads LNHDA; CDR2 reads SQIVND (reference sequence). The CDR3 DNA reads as TGTGCCAGTAGTATGTTTGGCAGAGGAAACACTGAAGCTTTCTTT. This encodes CASSMFGRGNTEAFF.

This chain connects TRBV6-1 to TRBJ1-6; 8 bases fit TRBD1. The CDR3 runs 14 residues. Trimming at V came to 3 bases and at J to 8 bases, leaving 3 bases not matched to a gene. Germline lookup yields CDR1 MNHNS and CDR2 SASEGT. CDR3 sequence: CASSENRGYSPLHF. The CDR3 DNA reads TGTGCCAGCAGTGAGAACAGGGGGTATTCACCCCTCCACTTT.

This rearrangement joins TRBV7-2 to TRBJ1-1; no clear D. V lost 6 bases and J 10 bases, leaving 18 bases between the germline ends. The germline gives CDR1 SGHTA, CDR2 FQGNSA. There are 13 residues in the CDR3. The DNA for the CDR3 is TGTGCCAGCAGACAAACAGAGGAGGTAGCAGCTTTCTTT. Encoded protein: CASRQTEEVAAFF.

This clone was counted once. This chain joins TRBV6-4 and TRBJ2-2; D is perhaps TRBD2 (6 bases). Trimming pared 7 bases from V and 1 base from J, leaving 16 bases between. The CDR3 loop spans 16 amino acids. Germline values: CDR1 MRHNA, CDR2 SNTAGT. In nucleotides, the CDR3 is TGTGCCAGCAAGGAAGGGACTCCTAGGAACACCGGGGAGCTGTTTTTT. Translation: CASKEGTPRNTGELFF.

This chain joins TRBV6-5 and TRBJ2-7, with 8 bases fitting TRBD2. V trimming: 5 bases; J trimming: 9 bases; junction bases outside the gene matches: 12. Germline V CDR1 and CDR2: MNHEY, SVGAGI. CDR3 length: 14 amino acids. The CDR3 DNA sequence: TGTGCCAGCAGTACCCCAGGTAGCGGGACGGCGCAGTACTTC. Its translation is CASSTPGSGTAQYF.

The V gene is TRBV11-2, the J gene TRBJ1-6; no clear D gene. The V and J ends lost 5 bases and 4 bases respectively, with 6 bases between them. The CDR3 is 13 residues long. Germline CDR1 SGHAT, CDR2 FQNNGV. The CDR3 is CASSPNYNSPLHF. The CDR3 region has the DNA TGTGCCAGCAGCCCCAATTATAATTCACCCCTCCACTTT.

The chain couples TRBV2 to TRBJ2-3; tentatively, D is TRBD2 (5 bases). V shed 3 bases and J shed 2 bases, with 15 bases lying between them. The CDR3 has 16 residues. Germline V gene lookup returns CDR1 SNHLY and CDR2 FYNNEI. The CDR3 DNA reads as TGTGCCAGCAGTGATCATACACCCCGGGACACAGATACGCAGTATTTT. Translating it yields CASSDHTPRDTDTQYF.

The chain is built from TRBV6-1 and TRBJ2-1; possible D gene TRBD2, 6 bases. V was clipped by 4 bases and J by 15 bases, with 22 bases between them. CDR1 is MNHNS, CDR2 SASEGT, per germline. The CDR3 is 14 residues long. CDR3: CASSVVLRPGLLFF. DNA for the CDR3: TGTGCCAGCAGTGTGGTTCTTAGGCCGGGACTCCTGTTCTTC.